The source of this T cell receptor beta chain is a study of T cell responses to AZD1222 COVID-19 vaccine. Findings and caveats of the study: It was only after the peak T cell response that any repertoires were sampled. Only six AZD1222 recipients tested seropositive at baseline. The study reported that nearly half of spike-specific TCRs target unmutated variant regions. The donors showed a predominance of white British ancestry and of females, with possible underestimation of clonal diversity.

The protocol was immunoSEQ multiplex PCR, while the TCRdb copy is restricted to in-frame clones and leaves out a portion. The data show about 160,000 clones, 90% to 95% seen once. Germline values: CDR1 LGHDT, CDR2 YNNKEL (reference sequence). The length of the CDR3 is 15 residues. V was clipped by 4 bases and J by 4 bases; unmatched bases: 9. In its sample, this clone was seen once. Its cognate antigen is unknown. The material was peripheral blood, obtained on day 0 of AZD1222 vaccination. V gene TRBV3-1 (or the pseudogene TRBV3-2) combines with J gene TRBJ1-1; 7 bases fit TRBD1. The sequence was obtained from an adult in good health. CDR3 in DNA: TGTGCCAGCAGCCCCCAAAACCGGGACAGCACTGAAGCTTTCTTT. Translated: CASSPQNRDSTEAFF.